This TCR beta chain appears in the sequencing data of a study of blood T cell repertoires in COVID-19. The CDR3 contains 15 residues. V lost 6 bases and J lost 6, with 15 bases in between. Germline V gene data show CDR1 as LNHNV and CDR2 as YYDKDF (reference sequence). The table came from immunoSEQ multiplex PCR; TCRdb's copy has only in-frame clones and leaves some out. Of 200,000 or so clones in the sample, nearly 90% were seen once. This clone was observed once. This chain connects TRBV15 to TRBJ1-6, with D perhaps matching TRBD1 (6 bases). The TCR originated in a woman aged 40 to 50 with acute COVID-19. Sequencing used PBMCs or T cells enriched from blood (not recorded which). CDR3 region: CATRKVRGSNSPLHF. CDR3 DNA: TGTGCCACCAGAAAGGTCAGGGGTAGTAATTCACCCCTCCACTTT.